This T cell receptor beta chain came from a study of T-cell memory formation after mild COVID-19. TCRdb passed the 5' RACE reads through MiXCR, listing each CDR3 protein once. The table includes about 560,000 distinct CDR3 sequences, 17% detected once. Findings of the study overall: Nothing confirmed that second-wave clones peaking on day 37 were specific for SARS-CoV-2. Among clones contracting day 15 to 85, CD4/CD8 was balanced, whereas later expanders leaned CD4+.

About this clonotype: The target antigen is unknown.

This TCR was sampled from an adult woman who had mild COVID-19 (a few samples of this study predate the infection). Cell type and time point are not known. Sample: PBMCs or a T cell subset sorted from them (not recorded which).

CDR3 DNA sequence: TGCAGTGCTAGGGTGGGGACAGGCAATCAGCCCCAGCATTTT. Translating gives CSARVGTGNQPQHF. The rearrangement links TRBV20-1 to TRBJ1-5; 7 nucleotides agree with TRBD1. Germline values: CDR1 DFQATT, CDR2 SNEGSKA (reference sequence). V dropped 3 bases and J dropped 2; count of bases not matched to a gene: 4. This CDR3 is built from 14 residues.